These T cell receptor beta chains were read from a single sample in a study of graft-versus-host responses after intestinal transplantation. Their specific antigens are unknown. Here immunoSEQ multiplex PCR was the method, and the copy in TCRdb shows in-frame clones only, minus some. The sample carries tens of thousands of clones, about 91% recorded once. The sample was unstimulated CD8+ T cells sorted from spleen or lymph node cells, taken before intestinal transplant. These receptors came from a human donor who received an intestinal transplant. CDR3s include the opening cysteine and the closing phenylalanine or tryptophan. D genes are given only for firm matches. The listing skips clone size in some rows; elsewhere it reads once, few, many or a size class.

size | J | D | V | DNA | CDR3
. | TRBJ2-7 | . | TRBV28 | TGTGCCAGCAGAGCAGGGGATCCCCCATATTACGAGCAGTACTTC | CASRAGDPPYYEQYF
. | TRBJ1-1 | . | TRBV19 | TGTGCCAGTAGTATACTCGGCAGGGAAGCTTTCTTT | CASSILGREAFF
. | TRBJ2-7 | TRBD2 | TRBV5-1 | TGCGCCAGCAGCGGCGGGACTAGCGGGCCTTTCTACGAGCAGTACTTC | CASSGGTSGPFYEQYF
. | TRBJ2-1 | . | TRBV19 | TGTGCCAGTAGTAGCATAGAAGGGGTTTACAATGAGCAGTTCTTC | CASSSIEGVYNEQFF
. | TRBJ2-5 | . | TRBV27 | TGTGCCAGCAGCCCCGAGGACACCTTCCAGGAGACCCAGTACTTC | CASSPEDTFQETQYF
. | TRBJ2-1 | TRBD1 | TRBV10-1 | TGCGCCAGCAGCGAAACAGGGGGTGAGCAGTTCTTC | CASSETGGEQFF
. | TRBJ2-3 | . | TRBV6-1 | TGTGCCAGCACCGAAATGAGGACAGTACCCGATACGCAGTATTTT | CASTEMRTVPDTQYF
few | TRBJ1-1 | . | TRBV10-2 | TGCGCCAGCAGTGGGGCGCTCGATGAGGCTTTCTTT | CASSGALDEAFF
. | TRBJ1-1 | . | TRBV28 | TGTGCCAGCAGTTCACTCTCAGGGACTGAAGCTTTCTTT | CASSSLSGTEAFF
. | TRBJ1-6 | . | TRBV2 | TGTGCCAGCCTAGGGGGCTCCTATAATTCACCCCTCCACTTT | CASLGGSYNSPLHF
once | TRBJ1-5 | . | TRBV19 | TGTGCCAGTAGTCCCCCCGTTTATAGAGATAATCAGCCCCAGCATTTT | CASSPPVYRDNQPQHF
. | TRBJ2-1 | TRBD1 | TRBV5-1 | TGCGCCAGCAGCTTCGGGACAGGGGGGAATGAGCAGTTCTTC | CASSFGTGGNEQFF
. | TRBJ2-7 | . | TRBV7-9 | TGTGCCAGCAGCTTTGGGGGGGCCGGCGAGCAGTACTTC | CASSFGGAGEQYF
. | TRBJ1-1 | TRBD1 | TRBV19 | TGTGCCAGTAGCGCGCAGGGGGCGACTGAAGCTTTCTTT | CASSAQGATEAFF
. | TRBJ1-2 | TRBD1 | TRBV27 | TGTGCCAGTTCCCCGGGACAGGGCTATGGCTACACCTTC | CASSPGQGYGYTF
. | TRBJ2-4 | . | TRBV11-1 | TGTGCCAGCAGCTTATGGCCGAGGTCCAAAAACATTCAGTACTTC | CASSLWPRSKNIQYF
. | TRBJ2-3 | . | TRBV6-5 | TGTGCCAGCAGTAAGCGGAACACAGATACGCAGTATTTT | CASSKRNTDTQYF
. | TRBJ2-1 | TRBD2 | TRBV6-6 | TGTGCCAGCAGAGACCCTAGCGGGAGGGCCCTCCATGAGCAGTTCTTC | CASRDPSGRALHEQFF
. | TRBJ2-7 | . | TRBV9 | TGTGCCAGCAGTCCAGGAGGGTACGAGCAGTACTTC | CASSPGGYEQYF
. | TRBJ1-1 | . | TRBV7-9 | TGTGCCAGCAGCTTAGCGTGGCAGGAGGAGGGGAACACTGAAGCTTTCTTT | CASSLAWQEEGNTEAFF
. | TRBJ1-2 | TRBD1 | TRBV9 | TGTGCCAGCAGCGTAGGGACAGGGGCTAACTATGGCTACACCTTC | CASSVGTGANYGYTF
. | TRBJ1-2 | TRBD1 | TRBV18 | TGTGCCAGCTCCCGTACAACGTGGGACAGCATCTATGGCTACACCTTC | CASSRTTWDSIYGYTF
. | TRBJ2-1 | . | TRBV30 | TGTGCCTGGAGTCTTGACGGGAGCTCCTACAATGAGCAGTTCTTC | CAWSLDGSSYNEQFF
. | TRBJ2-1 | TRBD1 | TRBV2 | TGTGCCAGCAGTGAAGCGGGGACAGGAGGCGATGAGCAGTTCTTC | CASSEAGTGGDEQFF
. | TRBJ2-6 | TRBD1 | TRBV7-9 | TGTGCCAGCAGCCTTCCCGACAGGGATTCTTCTCGTGGGGCCAACGTCCTGACTTTC | CASSLPDRDSSRGANVLTF
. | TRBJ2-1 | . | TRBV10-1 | TGCGCCAGCAGTTCCCAGAGGGACTCCTACAATGAGCAGTTCTTC | CASSSQRDSYNEQFF
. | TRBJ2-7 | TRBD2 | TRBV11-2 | TGTGCCAGCAGCGTCCCCGGCGGGAGGGTATCCTACGAGCAGTACTTC | CASSVPGGRVSYEQYF
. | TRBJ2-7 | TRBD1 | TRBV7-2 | TGTGCCAGCAGCCAAACAGGGGGGCAATCCTACGAGCAGTACTTC | CASSQTGGQSYEQYF
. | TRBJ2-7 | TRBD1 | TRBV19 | TGTGCCAGCCAGCATCTCGGGACAGAAGGTATCGAGCAGTACTTC | CASQHLGTEGIEQYF
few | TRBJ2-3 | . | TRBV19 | TGTGCCAGTAGAAGCCGGGACACAGATACGCAGTATTTT | CASRSRDTDTQYF
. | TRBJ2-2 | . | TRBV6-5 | TGTGCCAGCAGTTCCACGACAGACACCGGGGAGCTGTTTTTT | CASSSTTDTGELFF
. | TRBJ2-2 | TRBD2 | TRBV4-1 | TGCGCCAGCAGCCAAGTTGGGAAGCGGGGGGGCCTCGGCGGGGAGCTGTTTTTT | CASSQVGKRGGLGGELFF
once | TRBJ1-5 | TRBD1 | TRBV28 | TGTGCCAGCAGAGACAGGGTTAAGAAGGGTCAGCCCCAGCATTTT | CASRDRVKKGQPQHF
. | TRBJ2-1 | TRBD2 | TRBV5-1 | TGCGCCAGCAGCTTGGTAGCGGGGGGATTCAATGAGCAGTTCTTC | CASSLVAGGFNEQFF
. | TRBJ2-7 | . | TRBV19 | TGTGCCAGTAATCCGGGGATCCTCTCATCCTACGAGCAGTACTTC | CASNPGILSSYEQYF
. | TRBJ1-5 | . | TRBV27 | TGTGCCAGCAGTTTATCCAGGGGCAACCAGCCCCAGCATTTT | CASSLSRGNQPQHF
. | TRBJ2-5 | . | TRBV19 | TGTGCCAGTAGTATTGGGACACCCGGAGCCCAGTACTTC | CASSIGTPGAQYF
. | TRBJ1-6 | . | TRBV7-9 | TGTGCCAGCAGCTTTTCCAACTCGAATTCACCCCTCCACTTT | CASSFSNSNSPLHF
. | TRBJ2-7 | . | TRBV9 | TGTGCCAGCAGCACGAACCCGACCAGCGGGTACTCCTACGAGCAGTACTTC | CASSTNPTSGYSYEQYF